This T cell receptor (beta chain) was obtained from a study of blood T cell repertoires in COVID-19. The overall study: COVID-19 samples from acute and convalescent phases originated in the United States, Italy and Spain.

Generated by immunoSEQ multiplex PCR, the TCRdb table keeps only in-frame clones and is missing some. The table records 50,000 or so clones, about 85% of them present only once. The CDR3 contains 16 residues. The V segment lost 6 bases and the J segment 0 bases; nucleotides outside the gene matches: 4. From germline, CDR1 is SGHAT and CDR2 FQNNGV. The chain links TRBV11-2 to TRBJ2-6; 8 bases fit TRBD1. The source is a man aged 35 to 55 with active COVID-19. The source material was peripheral blood. The CDR3 DNA reads as TGTGCCAGCAGTGTAACAGGGGGCTCTGGGGCCAACGTCCTGACTTTC. It translates to CASSVTGGSGANVLTF.